This TCR beta chain was documented in a study of cytomegalovirus exposure and HLA in healthy donors. Study findings and constraints: Looking again later, the authors saw that most CMV-associated TCR beta chains seemed HLA-restricted. TCR sequences were mostly rare, though some public TCRs occurred in many donors. An observed cluster of highly shared sequence variants was recorded as a likely sequencing artifact.

As concerns this clone: Its cognate antigen is unknown.

A multiplex PCR was run with 60 Vbeta primers and 13 Jbeta primers. Repertoires were generated with immunoSEQ multiplex PCR, while TCRdb's copy carries only in-frame clones and drops some. This sample has 130,000 or so clones, with 75% to 85% found just once. The CDR3 totals 13 residues. Germline V gene lookup returns CDR1 SGHRS and CDR2 YFSETQ. V was cut by 7 bases and J by 3 bases, with 12 bases left in between. All donors participated as healthy donors of bone marrow. The sample was PBMCs. V and J are TRBV5-1 and TRBJ2-3, with D possibly TRBD1 on 5 matching bases. The receptor was derived from a female donor in good health and CMV-seropositive. The chain's CDR3 is CASGRRDTDTQYF. CDR3 in DNA: TGCGCCAGCGGACGCAGGGATACAGATACGCAGTATTTT.